The rows below give T cell receptor beta chains drawn from one sample of a study of blood T cells in healthy people across ages. TCRdb reprocessed the 5' RACE reads via MiXCR and lists one record per CDR3 protein. The data hold around 800,000 distinct CDR3 sequences, with about 55% observed a single time. Material for sequencing was blood. These receptors were taken from a man older than 75 in good health. Both conserved end residues are part of each CDR3. A D gene is named only where the DNA matches it firmly. For some rows the clone size is stated as once, few or many, or as a class when expanded; others skip it.

j_gene: TRBJ2-5
v_gene: TRBV7-2
d_gene: NA
abundance: once
CDR3aa: CASSLAHADYQETQYF
CDR3nt: TGTGCCAGCAGCTTAGCGCATGCGGACTACCAAGAGACCCAGTACTTC

j_gene: TRBJ2-5
v_gene: TRBV28
d_gene: TRBD1
abundance: NA
CDR3aa: CASSLEGTGGREQYF
CDR3nt: TGTGCCAGCAGTTTAGAGGGGACAGGGGGAAGAGAGCAGTACTTC

j_gene: TRBJ2-7
v_gene: TRBV15
d_gene: TRBD1
abundance: NA
CDR3aa: CATSLRDRGYEQYF
CDR3nt: TGTGCCACCAGCCTCCGGGACAGGGGCTACGAGCAGTACTTC

j_gene: TRBJ1-2
v_gene: TRBV6-4
d_gene: TRBD1
abundance: once
CDR3aa: CASSSGGTGWTGGYTF
CDR3nt: TGTGCCAGCAGTTCCGGGGGGACAGGGTGGACCGGTGGCTACACCTTC

j_gene: TRBJ2-7
v_gene: TRBV20-1
d_gene: TRBD1
abundance: NA
CDR3aa: CSVDRDPYEQYF
CDR3nt: TGCAGCGTGGACAGGGACCCCTACGAGCAGTACTTC

j_gene: TRBJ2-6
v_gene: TRBV6-1
d_gene: NA
abundance: NA
CDR3aa: CASLMGFPGANVLTF
CDR3nt: TGTGCCAGCCTAATGGGGTTTCCTGGGGCCAACGTCCTGACTTTC

j_gene: TRBJ2-4
v_gene: TRBV4-1
d_gene: NA
abundance: NA
CDR3aa: CASSQADQGGIAKNIQYF
CDR3nt: TGCGCCAGCAGCCAAGCCGACCAGGGGGGAATAGCCAAAAACATTCAGTACTTC

j_gene: TRBJ2-4
v_gene: TRBV29-1
d_gene: TRBD2
abundance: NA
CDR3aa: CSAGVAGGIQYF
CDR3nt: TGCAGCGCTGGGGTAGCGGGGGGCATTCAGTACTTC

j_gene: TRBJ2-7
v_gene: TRBV20-1
d_gene: TRBD2
abundance: NA
CDR3aa: CSARGWPSGEVGEQYF
CDR3nt: TGCAGTGCTAGAGGGTGGCCTAGCGGGGAGGTGGGCGAGCAGTACTTC

j_gene: TRBJ2-5
v_gene: TRBV27
d_gene: NA
abundance: NA
CDR3aa: CASSLVYGVQETQYF
CDR3nt: TGTGCCAGCAGTTTAGTCTATGGAGTACAAGAGACCCAGTACTTC

j_gene: TRBJ2-3
v_gene: TRBV7-2
d_gene: TRBD2
abundance: NA
CDR3aa: CASISGGARSDTQYF
CDR3nt: TGTGCCAGCATTAGCGGGGGGGCCCGGTCAGATACGCAGTATTTT

j_gene: TRBJ2-5
v_gene: TRBV7-9
d_gene: NA
abundance: few
CDR3aa: CASSQMGRGPETQYF
CDR3nt: TGTGCCAGCAGCCAGATGGGGCGAGGACCAGAGACCCAGTACTTC

j_gene: TRBJ2-7
v_gene: TRBV6-5
d_gene: NA
abundance: NA
CDR3aa: CASRRGPGSPYEQYF
CDR3nt: TGTGCCAGCCGAAGGGGCCCAGGGTCCCCCTACGAGCAGTACTTC

j_gene: TRBJ1-2
v_gene: TRBV29-1
d_gene: NA
abundance: few
CDR3aa: CSGSSGTINYGYTF
CDR3nt: TGCAGCGGCTCATCCGGGACAATTAACTATGGCTACACCTTC

j_gene: TRBJ2-5
v_gene: TRBV12-3/TRBV12-4
d_gene: TRBD2
abundance: few
CDR3aa: CASRPSGNQETQYF
CDR3nt: TGTGCCAGCAGACCTAGCGGGAACCAAGAGACCCAGTACTTC

j_gene: TRBJ2-3
v_gene: TRBV27
d_gene: TRBD2
abundance: NA
CDR3aa: CASSYTPGSLAVSTDTQYF
CDR3nt: TGTGCCAGCAGTTATACCCCAGGGTCACTAGCGGTGAGCACAGATACGCAGTATTTT

j_gene: TRBJ2-1
v_gene: TRBV10-3
d_gene: TRBD2
abundance: NA
CDR3aa: CAIRSDSGGNEQFF
CDR3nt: TGTGCCATCAGATCCGACTCGGGGGGGAATGAGCAGTTCTTC

j_gene: TRBJ2-7
v_gene: TRBV12-3/TRBV12-4
d_gene: TRBD1
abundance: NA
CDR3aa: CVSSRDRVSYEQYF
CDR3nt: TGTGTCAGCAGCCGCGACAGGGTCTCCTACGAGCAGTACTTC

j_gene: TRBJ2-3
v_gene: TRBV2
d_gene: NA
abundance: NA
CDR3aa: CASSVGLDPDTQYF
CDR3nt: TGTGCCAGCAGTGTCGGGCTAGATCCAGATACGCAGTATTTT

j_gene: TRBJ2-7
v_gene: TRBV6-1
d_gene: NA
abundance: NA
CDR3aa: CASSASYTYEQYF
CDR3nt: TGTGCCAGCAGTGCCAGCTATACCTACGAGCAGTACTTC

j_gene: TRBJ1-2
v_gene: TRBV14
d_gene: NA
abundance: NA
CDR3aa: CASSQAIRGRFNGYTF
CDR3nt: TGTGCCAGCAGCCAAGCCATCAGGGGCCGCTTCAATGGCTACACCTTC

j_gene: TRBJ1-2
v_gene: TRBV4-2
d_gene: NA
abundance: NA
CDR3aa: CASSQVGGKADYGYTF
CDR3nt: TGTGCCAGCAGCCAAGTGGGGGGCAAGGCGGATTATGGCTACACCTTC

j_gene: TRBJ1-1
v_gene: TRBV2
d_gene: TRBD1
abundance: NA
CDR3aa: CASRLDRDNTEAFF
CDR3nt: TGTGCCAGCAGACTAGACAGGGATAACACTGAAGCTTTCTTT

j_gene: TRBJ2-2
v_gene: TRBV20-1
d_gene: NA
abundance: NA
CDR3aa: CSARAPGVGVNTGELFF
CDR3nt: TGCAGTGCTAGAGCCCCAGGGGTGGGAGTGAACACCGGGGAGCTGTTTTTT

j_gene: TRBJ1-1
v_gene: TRBV18
d_gene: NA
abundance: few
CDR3aa: CASSSGGWASKAFF
CDR3nt: TGTGCCAGCTCATCCGGGGGGTGGGCGTCTAAAGCTTTCTTT

j_gene: TRBJ1-2
v_gene: TRBV18
d_gene: NA
abundance: NA
CDR3aa: CASSPRTDNYGYTF
CDR3nt: TGTGCCAGCTCCCCCAGGACGGATAACTATGGCTACACCTTC

j_gene: TRBJ2-7
v_gene: TRBV27
d_gene: TRBD2
abundance: NA
CDR3aa: CASSWSTSGSYEQYF
CDR3nt: TGTGCCAGCAGTTGGTCAACTAGCGGTTCCTACGAGCAGTACTTC

j_gene: TRBJ2-3
v_gene: TRBV12-3/TRBV12-4
d_gene: NA
abundance: NA
CDR3aa: CASSLRYRYAYF
CDR3nt: TGTGCCAGCAGTCTTAGGTACAGATACGCGTATTTT

j_gene: TRBJ2-2
v_gene: TRBV10-3
d_gene: NA
abundance: few
CDR3aa: CAISPHTGELFF
CDR3nt: TGTGCCATCAGTCCGCACACCGGGGAGCTGTTTTTT

j_gene: TRBJ2-7
v_gene: TRBV5-1
d_gene: TRBD1
abundance: NA
CDR3aa: CASSLEWTGGAEQYF
CDR3nt: TGCGCCAGCAGCTTGGAATGGACAGGGGGCGCCGAGCAGTACTTC

j_gene: TRBJ2-3
v_gene: TRBV7-8
d_gene: NA
abundance: NA
CDR3aa: CASSSRPREYQHRYAYF
CDR3nt: TGTGCCAGCAGCTCCCGTCCGAGGGAGTACCAGCACAGATACGCGTATTTT

j_gene: TRBJ1-2
v_gene: TRBV27
d_gene: TRBD1
abundance: NA
CDR3aa: CASSFRPGTGEGYTF
CDR3nt: TGTGCCAGCAGTTTTCGACCCGGGACAGGGGAAGGCTACACCTTC

j_gene: TRBJ2-7
v_gene: TRBV5-1
d_gene: TRBD1
abundance: NA
CDR3aa: CASSFSGQSYEQYF
CDR3nt: TGCGCCAGCAGCTTTTCGGGACAGAGTTACGAGCAGTACTTC

j_gene: TRBJ2-1
v_gene: TRBV6-5
d_gene: NA
abundance: NA
CDR3aa: CASGQQVSRGLNEQFF
CDR3nt: TGTGCCAGCGGACAACAGGTTTCCCGGGGGTTGAATGAGCAGTTCTTC

j_gene: TRBJ2-7
v_gene: TRBV6-5
d_gene: NA
abundance: NA
CDR3aa: CASSYKMRVGRSEQYF
CDR3nt: TGTGCCAGCAGTTACAAAATGAGGGTGGGACGCTCCGAGCAGTACTTC

j_gene: TRBJ2-1
v_gene: TRBV11-2
d_gene: TRBD1
abundance: few
CDR3aa: CASSFGGQYNEQFF
CDR3nt: TGTGCCAGCAGCTTTGGGGGACAGTACAATGAGCAGTTCTTC

j_gene: TRBJ2-1
v_gene: TRBV12-5
d_gene: TRBD2
abundance: NA
CDR3aa: CASGVTSGRGNEQFF
CDR3nt: TGTGCTAGTGGTGTGACTAGCGGGAGGGGCAATGAGCAGTTCTTC

j_gene: TRBJ2-7
v_gene: TRBV27
d_gene: TRBD2
abundance: many
CDR3aa: CASSRAGGSYEQYF
CDR3nt: TGCGCCAGCAGCCGAGCGGGAGGGTCCTACGAGCAGTACTTC

j_gene: TRBJ2-2
v_gene: TRBV4-1
d_gene: NA
abundance: NA
CDR3aa: CASSQEPPANTGELFF
CDR3nt: TGCGCCAGCAGCCAAGAGCCGCCCGCGAACACCGGGGAGCTGTTTTTT

j_gene: TRBJ2-7
v_gene: TRBV9
d_gene: NA
abundance: NA
CDR3aa: CASSHGTSRSSYNEQYF
CDR3nt: TGTGCCAGCAGCCACGGGACGTCTAGGAGCTCCTACAATGAGCAGTACTTC

j_gene: TRBJ2-1
v_gene: TRBV11-3
d_gene: NA
abundance: few
CDR3aa: CASSPENRERYEQFF
CDR3nt: TGTGCCAGCAGCCCCGAAAACCGGGAGCGCTATGAGCAGTTCTTC

j_gene: TRBJ2-7
v_gene: TRBV6-1
d_gene: NA
abundance: NA
CDR3aa: CASSPPQLAQELPYYNEQYF
CDR3nt: TGTGCCAGCAGCCCACCACAGCTAGCGCAGGAGTTACCCTACTACAATGAGCAGTACTTC

j_gene: TRBJ1-1
v_gene: TRBV27
d_gene: NA
abundance: NA
CDR3aa: CATLTEAFF
CDR3nt: TGTGCCACCCTGACTGAAGCTTTCTTT

j_gene: TRBJ2-5
v_gene: TRBV7-2
d_gene: NA
abundance: few
CDR3aa: CASKRDTKEETQYF
CDR3nt: TGTGCCAGCAAGCGGGACACCAAAGAAGAGACCCAGTACTTC

j_gene: TRBJ2-7
v_gene: TRBV2
d_gene: NA
abundance: NA
CDR3aa: CASSGAAPLRGQYF
CDR3nt: TGTGCCAGCAGTGGGGCGGCCCCGCTACGAGGGCAGTACTTC